This T cell receptor (beta chain) was identified in a study of identical twins. Study observations and caveats: Out-of-frame alpha sequences common to twins exhibited a surplus of low generation probability. The presence of invariant MAIT and iNKT cells could partly confound analyses of zero-insertion sequences. Without tracking the same donors, conclusions rested on cross-sectional statistical analysis.

As to this clonotype: Its antigen is as yet unknown.

TCRdb called the 5' RACE reads again in MiXCR, with one record for every CDR3 protein. The data show roughly 260,000 distinct CDR3 sequences, with over 12% seen just once and 8.8% held by the top ten. V lost 2 bases to trimming and J lost 8 bases; unmatched junction nucleotides: 4. CDR3 length: 14 amino acids. Looked up from germline, CDR1 is DFQATT and CDR2 is SNEGSKA (reference sequence). The specimen sequenced was memory (CD45RO+) T cells sorted from blood. The genes are TRBV20-1 and TRBJ1-6, with TRBD1 matching 9 bases. The clonotype was recovered from a woman aged 18-35 years in good health. The CDR3 coding sequence is TGCAGTGCTAGAAGACAGGGGGTTGATTCACCCCTCCACTTT. Amino acid sequence: CSARRQGVDSPLHF.